Listed here are 19 T cell receptor beta chains from one sample, sequenced in a study of cytomegalovirus exposure and HLA in healthy donors. Profiled with immunoSEQ multiplex PCR; TCRdb holds only in-frame clones, not every one. The data hold more than 90,000 clones, with roughly 92% observed a single time. The sample comprised PBMCs. The receptors shown here come from a woman younger than 45 in good health and CMV-seropositive.

The chain employs TRBV7-2 and TRBJ2-1; 10 bases fit TRBD2. The germline V gene encodes CDR1 SGHTA and CDR2 FQGNSA. Trimming removed 3 bases from V and 7 bases from J; junction bases left unmatched: 9. The CDR3 totals 16 residues. This CDR3 reads CASSLVAGGIGNEQFF. The CDR3 bases are TGTGCCAGCAGCTTGGTAGCGGGAGGAATTGGGAATGAGCAGTTCTTC.

The chain links TRBV9 to TRBJ1-4, with a tentative D call TRBD1 (5 bases). This CDR3 has 14 amino acids. V lost 3 bases, J lost 3 bases, and 9 bases lay in between. Germline loops: CDR1 SGDLS, CDR2 YYNGEE. The CDR3 loop reads CASSAGPANEKLFF. The CDR3 nucleotides are TGTGCCAGCAGCGCAGGGCCGGCTAATGAAAAACTGTTTTTT.

The gene calls are TRBV5-3 and TRBJ1-2; 8 bases are shared with TRBD1. Being an ORF, TRBV5-3 has a function that is uncertain. The length of the CDR3 is 14 residues. The V gene end was trimmed by 4 bases and the J gene end by 4 bases; junction bases not matched to a gene: 6. The chain's CDR3 is CARSTRDRPYGYTF. The CDR3 DNA sequence: TGTGCCAGAAGCACCCGGGACAGGCCCTATGGCTACACCTTC.

The V and J genes are TRBV4-2 and TRBJ1-5, with D unresolved. The CDR3 totals 13 residues. The V end was cut by 1 base, the J end by 4 bases, with 5 bases between. CDR1 is LGHNA, CDR2 YNFKEQ, per germline. DNA for the CDR3: TGTGCCAGCAGCCAAGGCGGGAATCAGCCCCAGCATTTT. Translation gives CASSQGGNQPQHF.

This chain links TRBV12-5 with TRBJ2-1; 8 bases are a match to TRBD2. The CDR3 runs 15 residues. Germline V CDR1 and CDR2: LGHNT, FRNRAP. Trimming took 2 bases from V and 4 from J; bases not matched to a gene: 4. CDR3: CASGLPGGRYNEQFF. Written as DNA, the CDR3 is TGTGCTAGTGGTTTGCCGGGCGGGAGGTACAATGAGCAGTTCTTC.

The gene calls are TRBV4-1 and TRBJ2-6, with D perhaps matching TRBD2 (5 bases). The CDR3 is 19 amino acids. The V and J ends lost 1 base and 0 bases respectively, with 16 bases between them. The germline gives CDR1 MGHRA, CDR2 YSYEKL. The chain's CDR3 is CASSQGGGLISSGANVLTF. The CDR3 nucleotides are TGCGCCAGCAGCCAAGGAGGCGGACTCATCAGCTCTGGGGCCAACGTCCTGACTTTC.

This rearrangement joins TRBV10-2 to TRBJ2-3, with 9 positions matching TRBD2. Per the germline V gene, CDR1 is WSHSY and CDR2 is SAAADI. The ends lost 9 bases at V and 3 bases at J; junction bases unmatched: 7. The CDR3 totals 14 residues. DNA for the CDR3: TGCGCCAGTAGTAGCGGGAGTCAAACAGATACGCAGTATTTT. As protein: CASSSGSQTDTQYF.

The chain uses TRBV6-5 and TRBJ2-7, with 9 bases lining up with TRBD2. The CDR3 totals 16 residues. Germline CDR1 and CDR2: MNHEY and SVGAGI. J gave up 4 bases and V 3 bases, and 10 bases lay outside the gene matches. CDR3 sequence reads: CASSYAGGTRWYEQYF. The CDR3 DNA sequence: TGTGCCAGCAGTTATGCGGGGGGGACTAGGTGGTACGAGCAGTACTTC.

Note on this clone: One end of the junction does not line up with germline, which may come from a read error. This chain connects TRBV27 to TRBJ2-1; 9 bases are shared with TRBD2. Germline V gene lookup returns CDR1 MNHEY and CDR2 SMNVEV (reference sequence). The CDR3 consists of 13 residues. This CDR3 is CATSSGRGDEQFF. CDR3 DNA sequence: TGTGCCACCAGTAGCGGGAGAGGCGATGAGCAGTTCTTC.

The table lists this clone with a count of one. The J gene is TRBJ1-2, the V gene TRBV19, with D hard to call. The germline V gene has CDR1 LNHDA and CDR2 SQIVND (reference sequence). The CDR3 sequence is 14 residues long. The V gene lost 1 base and the J gene lost 0 bases, with 6 bases spanning the gap. CDR3 coding DNA: TGTGCCAGTAGTATAGCGGGAGCTAACTATGGCTACACCTTC. Encoded protein: CASSIAGANYGYTF.

V gene TRBV29-1 combines with J gene TRBJ2-1; 9 bases align to TRBD2. This CDR3 is built from 14 residues. The germline V gene encodes CDR1 SQVTM and CDR2 ANQGSEA. Trimming cost V 4 bases and J 15 bases; bases outside gene matches: 16. The CDR3 loop reads CSVADTLSGSGWFF. CDR3 nucleotides: TGCAGCGTTGCCGACACCCTTAGCGGGAGTGGTTGGTTCTTC.

The J gene is TRBJ2-1, the V gene TRBV7-2; 11 bases are shared with TRBD2. Losses at the gene ends were 1 base for V and 5 bases for J; bases not matched to a gene: 4. Germline CDR1 and CDR2: SGHTA and FQGNSA. This CDR3 comprises 16 residues. CDR3 region: CASSLVASGRNNEQFF. The CDR3 bases are TGTGCCAGCAGCTTAGTGGCTAGCGGGAGGAACAATGAGCAGTTCTTC. The full variable domain, completed using reference TRBV7-2 and TRBJ2-1, is GAGVSQSPSNKVTEKGKDVELRCDPISGHTALYWYRQSLGQGLEFLIYFQGNSAPDKSGLPSDRFSAERTGGSVSTLTIQRTQQEDSAVYLCASSLVASGRNNEQFFGPGTRLTVL.

This rearrangement joins TRBV5-5 to TRBJ2-2; TRBD2 aligns across 8 bases. Per the germline V gene, CDR1 is SGHKS and CDR2 is YYEKEE (reference sequence). CDR3 length equals 16 residues. Trimming took 5 bases from V and 4 from J; bases not matched to a gene: 10. The CDR3 bases are TGTGCCAGCAGTACAACCTCGGGACTAGGCACCGGGGAGCTGTTTTTT. Residues: CASSTTSGLGTGELFF.

The CDR3 DNA reads as TGTGCCAGCAGGCCGGGGGGAACTGAAGCTTTCTTT. As protein: CASRPGGTEAFF. The chain couples TRBV7-9 to TRBJ1-1, with a weak D call TRBD1 (5 bases). The V gene's germline CDR1 is SEHNR and CDR2 FQNEAQ (reference sequence). V dropped 6 bases and J dropped 5 bases, with 10 bases sitting between them. The CDR3 totals 12 residues.

CDR3 sequence reads: CATEGASSEQFF. CDR3 sequence (DNA): TGTGCCACCGAAGGGGCCTCGAGTGAGCAGTTCTTC. V gene TRBV10-3 combines with J gene TRBJ2-1, with D perhaps TRBD1 (5 bases). Trimming shortened V by 10 bases and J by 9 bases, and 16 bases separated the two germline ends. Germline V gene data show CDR1 as ENHRY and CDR2 as SYGVKD. This CDR3 is built from 12 residues.

This chain links TRBV14 with TRBJ2-3; TRBD1 agrees at 8 bases. The germline CDR1 and CDR2 sequences are SGHDN and FVKESK. The CDR3 covers 15 residues. J lost 8 bases, V lost 1 base, and 8 bases had no gene match. CDR3 sequence: CASSQAGTGWGTQYF. The CDR3 bases are TGTGCCAGCAGCCAAGCCGGGACAGGTTGGGGTACGCAGTATTTT.

The genes are TRBV14 and TRBJ2-3, with D possibly matching TRBD2 (6 bases). The CDR3 totals 16 residues. Trimming took 0 bases from V and 1 from J, leaving 11 bases between them. Germline lookup yields CDR1 SGHDN and CDR2 FVKESK. CDR3 protein: CASSQDMRGRTDTQYF. The CDR3 bases are TGTGCCAGCAGCCAAGATATGCGGGGACGCACAGATACGCAGTATTTT.

The CDR3 protein is CASSSRTGPFNEQFF. The CDR3 DNA follows: TGTGCCAGCAGCTCCCGGACAGGGCCGTTCAATGAGCAGTTCTTC. The rearrangement uses TRBV11-2 and TRBJ2-1; 8 bases agree with TRBD1. Unmatched junction bases numbered 8, after V lost 4 bases and J lost 6 bases. There are 15 residues in the CDR3. The germline V gene has CDR1 SGHAT and CDR2 FQNNGV.

The CDR3 is CASSLSGPNTGELFF. The CDR3 bases are TGTGCCAGCAGCCTTAGCGGGCCGAACACCGGGGAGCTGTTTTTT. V gene TRBV11-3 combines with J gene TRBJ2-2, with 7 nucleotides matching TRBD2. The J segment lost 0 bases and the V segment lost 5 bases, leaving 3 bases of the junction unmatched. This CDR3 has 15 amino acids. The germline gives CDR1 SGHNT, CDR2 YENEEA.